A single sample is the source of the 10 T cell receptor beta chains below, sequenced in a study of T cell changes during pregnancy in multiple sclerosis. The table came from immunoSEQ multiplex PCR; TCRdb's copy has only in-frame clones and leaves some out. The table has fewer than 40,000 clones, roughly 87% seen once; the top ten hold roughly 9.7%. Sample: CD8+ T cells from peripheral blood mononuclear cells, taken in the first trimester of pregnancy. The receptors originated from a female donor with multiple sclerosis, enrolled in a pregnancy study.

The rearrangement links TRBV13 to TRBJ2-5; 10 bases line up with TRBD2. The germline V gene encodes CDR1 PRHDT and CDR2 FYEKMQ (reference sequence). Trimming removed 4 bases from V and 0 bases from J; junction bases left unmatched: 5. The CDR3 extends over 16 amino acids. The CDR3 coding sequence is TGTGCCAGCAGCTCTACTAGCGGGGCTGACCAAGAGACCCAGTACTTC. Translating gives CASSSTSGADQETQYF.

The genes are TRBV11-3 and TRBJ2-7; D not certain. This CDR3 is built from 15 residues. Trimming took off 5 bases at V and 2 bases at J, with 16 bases between the two ends. Per germline, CDR1 SGHNT and CDR2 YENEEA. In DNA form, the CDR3 reads TGTGCCAGCAGCCCCCTCACTTACTTACCCTACGAGCAGTACTTC. This encodes CASSPLTYLPYEQYF.

This chain joins TRBV27 and TRBJ2-7; D is undetermined. The germline gives CDR1 MNHEY, CDR2 SMNVEV (reference sequence). This CDR3 is built from 14 residues. V was pared by 1 base and J by 2 bases, with 9 bases between. The CDR3 loop is CASSLFSSAYEQYF. CDR3 bases: TGTGCCAGCAGTTTATTTTCTAGTGCCTACGAGCAGTACTTC.

The CDR3 is CASGISGDYNEQFF. The CDR3 DNA is TGTGCCAGTGGGATTAGCGGGGACTACAATGAGCAGTTCTTC. J is TRBJ2-1 and V is TRBV6-5, with 8 bases lining up with TRBD2. V shed 9 bases, J shed 3 bases, and the junction held 7 bases outside the gene matches. The CDR3 is made up of 14 amino acids. Germline V gene sequence: CDR1 MNHEY, CDR2 SVGAGI.

The V call is TRBV7-8, the J call TRBJ1-2; D might be TRBD1 (5 bases). Germline V gene sequence: CDR1 SGHVS, CDR2 FQNEAQ. This CDR3 is 14 amino acids long. Trimming pared 5 bases from V and 8 bases from J, leaving 18 bases between. The CDR3, as DNA: TGTGCCAGCAGCAAAGGGACTGCTCCTGACGGCTACACCTTC. Translation: CASSKGTAPDGYTF.

The CDR3 DNA sequence: TGTGCCAGCAGTGGCGCCGGGTCAGGGGAGCTGTTTTTT. Translating it yields CASSGAGSGELFF. The chain recombines TRBV6-6 with TRBJ2-2; no definite D call. Germline CDR1 reads MNHNY; CDR2 reads SVGAGI (reference sequence). The CDR3 runs to 13 residues. V was pared by 5 bases and J by 8 bases, with 12 bases between.

The chain combines TRBV6-4 with TRBJ2-2; 12 bases match TRBD2. This CDR3 is built from 15 residues. V lost 7 bases, J lost 6 bases, and 6 bases stayed unmatched. The germline V gene has CDR1 MRHNA and CDR2 SNTAGT. The CDR3 coding sequence is TGTGCCAGCACCAGACTAGCGGGAGAGTCCGGGGAGCTGTTTTTT. Its translation is CASTRLAGESGELFF.

This clone occurred once. The chain has TRBV6-5 and TRBJ2-7, with D perhaps TRBD2 (6 bases). The germline V gene has CDR1 MNHEY and CDR2 SVGAGI. V was clipped by 4 bases and J by 3 bases, with 13 bases between them. The CDR3 loop spans 14 amino acids. Here the CDR3 reads CASSLIAESYEQYF. CDR3 coding DNA: TGTGCCAGCAGTTTAATAGCGGAGAGCTACGAGCAGTACTTC.

The CDR3 protein is CASSYSGGTNEKLFF. The DNA of the CDR3 is TGTGCCAGCAGTTACTCGGGGGGAACTAATGAAAAACTGTTTTTT. The chain combines TRBV6-6 with TRBJ1-4; weak D call: TRBD1 (5 bases). The CDR3 extends over 15 amino acids. Looked up from germline, CDR1 is MNHNY and CDR2 is SVGAGI (reference sequence). The V and J ends lost 0 bases and 1 base respectively, with 6 bases between them.

The chain has TRBV6-5 and TRBJ1-2, with D possibly being TRBD1 (5 bases). This CDR3 has 14 residues. The V and J ends lost 2 bases and 4 bases respectively, with 11 bases between them. Germline V lookup: CDR1 MNHEY, CDR2 SVGAGI. This CDR3 is CASSYDTGLYGYTF. CDR3 nucleotide sequence: TGTGCCAGCAGTTACGACACGGGACTCTATGGCTACACCTTC.